A selection of T cell receptor beta chains follows, all from one sample in a study of T cell responses to AZD1222 COVID-19 vaccine. TCRdb's copy holds only in-frame clones and misses some; the assay was immunoSEQ multiplex PCR. The table lists 72,000 or so clones, 85% of them singletons. Source: peripheral blood, taken on day 0 of AZD1222 vaccination. These TCRs come from an adult in good health. CDR3s include the opening cysteine and the closing phenylalanine or tryptophan. A D gene is named only where the DNA matches it firmly. For some rows the clone size is stated as once, few or many, or as a class when expanded; others skip it.

j_call v_call d_call clone_size cdr3_nt cdr3_aa
TRBJ2-2 TRBV18 TRBD2 many TGTGCCAGCTCACCAGGACTAGCGGGACATACCGGGGAGCTGTTTTTT CASSPGLAGHTGELFF
TRBJ2-1 TRBV27 NA NA TGTGCCAGCATGGCGCGGGTTCAAAGGAATGAGCAGTTCTTC CASMARVQRNEQFF
TRBJ1-5 TRBV2 NA NA TGTGCCAGCAGACCTCCGGGTCATAGCAATCAGCCCCAGCATTTT CASRPPGHSNQPQHF
TRBJ2-7 TRBV3-1/TRBV3-2 TRBD1 NA TGTGCCAGCAGCCAGGCCGGGACAGCCTACGAGCAGTACTTC CASSQAGTAYEQYF
TRBJ2-5 TRBV19 TRBD2 NA TGTGCCAGTAGCCGGGGGGGGATAAGGGAGACCCAGTACTTC CASSRGGIRETQYF
TRBJ2-1 TRBV7-8 NA NA TGTGCCAGCTTAAGAGGGGGGCGGTCCTACAATGAGCAGTTCTTC CASLRGGRSYNEQFF
TRBJ1-4 TRBV29-1 TRBD1 NA TGCAGCGTTGAAAAGGGGGCGGGTGAAAAACTGTTTTTT CSVEKGAGEKLFF
TRBJ2-5 TRBV10-1 TRBD2 few TGCGCCAGCAGTTTGACTAGCGGGAGACGAGGAGAGACCCAGTACTTC CASSLTSGRRGETQYF
TRBJ1-6 TRBV27 NA NA TGTGCCAGCAGTTTCCACGGATCAACTTCACCCCTCCACTTT CASSFHGSTSPLHF
TRBJ1-2 TRBV11-2 NA few TGTGCCAGCAGCCTAGATAATGGGGGCCGGGGCTACACCTTC CASSLDNGGRGYTF
TRBJ2-3 TRBV11-2 NA NA TGTGCCAGCAGCTCAAATTACAGGGAGGGAACAGATACGCAGTATTTT CASSSNYREGTDTQYF
TRBJ1-6 TRBV27 NA NA TGTGCCAGCTCACCACATGGGGAAAATTCACCCCTCCACTTT CASSPHGENSPLHF
TRBJ1-2 TRBV3-1/TRBV3-2 NA NA TGTGCCAGCAGCCTCTCGATCGTGCGGGGCTACACCTTC CASSLSIVRGYTF
TRBJ2-7 TRBV5-6 NA NA TGTGCCAGCAGCTTGTGGGTTGTAGGGGACCACGAGCAGTACTTC CASSLWVVGDHEQYF
TRBJ1-2 TRBV5-1 TRBD1 NA TGCGCCAGCAGCCCTGGACAGGGAGATTTCTATGGCTACACCTTC CASSPGQGDFYGYTF
TRBJ1-5 TRBV7-8 NA NA TGTGCCAGCAGCACGCATAGCAATCAGCCCCAGCATTTT CASSTHSNQPQHF
TRBJ2-2 TRBV3-1/TRBV3-2 NA NA TGTGCCAGCAGCCAACAGGTCAGGGAGCTGTTTTTT CASSQQVRELFF
TRBJ2-6 TRBV25-1 NA NA TGTGCCAGCAGGGTCAAGGGGGGTGCTGGGGCCAACGTCCTGACTTTC CASRVKGGAGANVLTF
TRBJ2-7 TRBV30 NA NA TGTGCCTGGAGTGTACGTCCTAGCGAAACCTACGAGCAGTACTTC CAWSVRPSETYEQYF
TRBJ2-2 TRBV6-5 NA NA TGTGCCAGCAGCCCCCCTTACGGGGAGCTGTTTTTT CASSPPYGELFF
TRBJ2-3 TRBV4-2 TRBD2 once TGTGCCAGCAGCCGGGAGGGGAGCACAGATACGCAGTATTTT CASSREGSTDTQYF
TRBJ1-5 TRBV2 TRBD1 NA TGTGCCAGCAGCGGACAGGGTTGGGAGCCCCAGCATTTT CASSGQGWEPQHF
TRBJ1-5 TRBV30 NA NA TGTGCCTGGAGTCGATCCGGGAATCAGCCCCAGCATTTT CAWSRSGNQPQHF
TRBJ1-1 TRBV5-8 NA NA TGTGCCAGCAGCCCCTACGGGACGGGGCGGGGTACTGAAGCTTTCTTT CASSPYGTGRGTEAFF
TRBJ1-1 TRBV6-1 NA NA TGTGCCAGCAGTGATGGTCGGGTGGACGGAGCTTTCTTT CASSDGRVDGAFF
TRBJ2-3 TRBV9 TRBD2 NA TGTGCCAGCAGCGGAGAATGGCGGGGGAGGGCAGATACGCAGTATTTT CASSGEWRGRADTQYF
TRBJ1-6 TRBV6-2/TRBV6-3 TRBD1 few TGTGCCAGCAGTTACCGGACAGGGGTAGACAATTCACCCCTCCACTTT CASSYRTGVDNSPLHF
TRBJ2-5 TRBV2 TRBD2 few TGTGCCAGCAGTGAACCTAGCGGGGGGATCGGCGAACAAGAGACCCAGTACTTC CASSEPSGGIGEQETQYF
TRBJ1-5 TRBV15 NA NA TGTGCCACCAGCAGACAGCCCGGCGGTACCTTCCAGCCCCAGCATTTT CATSRQPGGTFQPQHF
TRBJ2-5 TRBV7-8 NA NA TGTGCCAGCAGCTTAGTTCGGGCAGGAAAGAAAGAGACCCAGTACTTC CASSLVRAGKKETQYF
TRBJ2-1 TRBV7-9 NA NA TGTGCCAGCAGCCCCACCCTCTCCTCCTACAATGAGCAGTTCTTC CASSPTLSSYNEQFF
TRBJ1-4 TRBV6-5 NA NA TGTGCCAGCAGTTACCCCCCTGTCGGGCTGTTTTTT CASSYPPVGLFF
TRBJ1-2 TRBV14 NA NA TGTGCCAGCAGCAAAGAAAATCGGGGGGCTGCCTATGGCTACACCTTC CASSKENRGAAYGYTF
TRBJ1-4 TRBV2 TRBD1 NA TGTGCCAGCGTGAGGGACAGCTCCTCGGGGGAAAAACTGTTTTTT CASVRDSSSGEKLFF
TRBJ1-6 TRBV7-3 NA NA TGTGCCAGCAGCTTAAGAGGGTCCTACTCTTCACCCCTCCACTTT CASSLRGSYSSPLHF
TRBJ2-3 TRBV5-1 NA few TGCGCCAGCAGTCGCGCGCGCACAGATACGCAGTATTTT CASSRARTDTQYF
TRBJ1-2 TRBV6-6 NA NA TGTGCCGTTTGGGGCGGCTATGGCTACACCTTC CAVWGGYGYTF
TRBJ1-4 TRBV19 NA once TGTGCCAGTAGGGTCAATGAAAAACTGTTTTTT CASRVNEKLFF
TRBJ1-3 TRBV9 NA NA TGTGCCAGCAGTGCCAGCTCTGGAAACACCATATATTTT CASSASSGNTIYF
TRBJ1-4 TRBV5-6 TRBD1 once TGTGCCAGCAGCTCGGGGACAGGGGGCTTAGCGGCTAATGAAAAACTGTTTTTT CASSSGTGGLAANEKLFF
TRBJ2-6 TRBV6-5 NA NA TGTGCCAGCACCGCTCCTGGGGCCAACGTCCTGACTTTC CASTAPGANVLTF
TRBJ1-2 TRBV10-3 NA NA TGTGCCATCAGTGAGCTAGCGACAGGCTACACCTTC CAISELATGYTF
TRBJ1-2 TRBV30 TRBD1 NA TGTGCCTGGAACGCCGGGACAGGGGGCGCGGTCACCTTC CAWNAGTGGAVTF
TRBJ1-2 TRBV30 NA NA TGTGCCTGCGGCGGGAATGGCTACACCTTC CACGGNGYTF
TRBJ1-1 TRBV6-5 NA few TGTGCCAGCAGGGAGCGGTTTGAAGCTTTCTTT CASRERFEAFF
TRBJ1-4 TRBV5-4 TRBD1 once TGTGCCAGCAGCCTAGATCCGGGACAGGGGCCAGAACTGTTTTTT CASSLDPGQGPELFF
TRBJ1-1 TRBV10-3 TRBD1 few TGTGCCGTTCTACCGGGACAGGGGAACACTGAAGCTTTCTTT CAVLPGQGNTEAFF
TRBJ2-1 TRBV30 TRBD2 NA TGTGCCTGGAGTGGGCTAGCGGGGAATGAGCAGTTCTTC CAWSGLAGNEQFF
TRBJ1-1 TRBV5-4 TRBD1 NA TGTGCCAGCAGTCCCGAGGAGGGACAGGGTTTAACTGAAGCTTTCTTT CASSPEEGQGLTEAFF
TRBJ2-3 TRBV27 NA NA TGTGCCAGCAGTTTTGGCGGGCAAACGCAGTATTTT CASSFGGQTQYF
TRBJ1-1 TRBV19 NA few TGTGCCAGTAGTATTGAATCGGAGCTCCTCACTGAAGCTTTCTTT CASSIESELLTEAFF
TRBJ1-2 TRBV27 TRBD1 once TGTGCCAGCAGTTTGACAGGGGCCCCTTCCAGGTATGGCTACACCTTC CASSLTGAPSRYGYTF
TRBJ1-2 TRBV7-9 NA NA TGTGCCAGCAGCCCTCGGGGGGGCCGGGGCTACACCTTC CASSPRGGRGYTF
TRBJ1-4 TRBV27 NA NA TGTGCCAGCAAAGGGGGAGCAACTAATGAAAAACTGTTTTTT CASKGGATNEKLFF
TRBJ1-1 TRBV14 NA NA TGTGCCAGCAGCCTCCAGGGCGGGGGTTCGGGGAACACTGAAGCTTTCTTT CASSLQGGGSGNTEAFF
TRBJ2-1 TRBV10-3 TRBD2 NA TGTGCCATCAGTGACGTCGCCCGCGGAGCGGGAGGCAATGAGCAGTTCTTC CAISDVARGAGGNEQFF
TRBJ1-2 TRBV6-4 NA NA TGTGCCAGCAGTGAAGGATTAAGTGGCTACACCTTC CASSEGLSGYTF
TRBJ2-7 TRBV14 NA few TGTGCCAGCAGCCACGGCACCAATTACGAGCAGTACTTC CASSHGTNYEQYF